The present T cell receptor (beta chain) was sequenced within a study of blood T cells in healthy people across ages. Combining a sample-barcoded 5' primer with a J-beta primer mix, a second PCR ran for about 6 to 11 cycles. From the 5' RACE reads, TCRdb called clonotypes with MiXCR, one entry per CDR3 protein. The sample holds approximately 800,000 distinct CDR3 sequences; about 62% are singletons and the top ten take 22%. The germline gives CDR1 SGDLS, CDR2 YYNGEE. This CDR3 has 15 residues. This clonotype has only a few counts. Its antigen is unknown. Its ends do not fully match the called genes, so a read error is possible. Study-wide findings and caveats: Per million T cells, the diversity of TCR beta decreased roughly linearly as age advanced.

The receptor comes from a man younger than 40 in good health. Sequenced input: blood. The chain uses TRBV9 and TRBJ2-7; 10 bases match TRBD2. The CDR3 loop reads CASSALAGVGHEQYF. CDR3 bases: TGTGCCAGTAGCGCCCTAGCGGGAGTTGGGCACGAGCAGTACTTC.